A selection of T cell receptor beta chains follows, all from one sample in a study of blood T cell repertoires in COVID-19. Here immunoSEQ multiplex PCR was the method, and the copy in TCRdb shows in-frame clones only, minus some. This table holds fewer than 300,000 clones, approximately 88% found once. The sample comprised PBMCs or T cells enriched from blood (not recorded which). All receptors derive from a middle-aged woman with acute COVID-19. Both conserved end residues are part of each CDR3. Some rows have no size entry. The others give once, few or many, or a class for an expanded clone.

size | J | V | CDR3
NA | TRBJ1-2 | TRBV25-1 | CASSSAGGGYTF
NA | TRBJ1-6 | TRBV30 | CAWRQGGDQGYSPLHF
NA | TRBJ2-3 | TRBV6-1 | CASSESRADTQYF
few | TRBJ1-5 | TRBV28 | CASSLEGAAQPQHF
once | TRBJ1-6 | TRBV24-1 | CATSDSPSNSPLHF
NA | TRBJ2-1 | TRBV3-1/TRBV3-2 | CASSRDRTGMFLAEQFF
NA | TRBJ2-1 | TRBV14 | CASSQQGWNYNEQFF
NA | TRBJ2-4 | TRBV11-3 | CASTLSLGRGTAKNIQYF
NA | TRBJ1-5 | TRBV11-2 | CASSRTVDQPQHF
NA | TRBJ1-3 | TRBV28 | CASTLGGGSGNTIYF
few | TRBJ2-1 | TRBV3-1/TRBV3-2 | CASSPSIRNNEQFF
NA | TRBJ2-3 | TRBV27 | CASSLLGSGSLTDTQYF
few | TRBJ1-5 | TRBV9 | CASSLEGRDNQPQHF
NA | TRBJ1-2 | TRBV2 | CASSEALGGWNTF
NA | TRBJ2-3 | TRBV28 | CATSKWRETATDTQYF
NA | TRBJ2-1 | TRBV7-6 | CASSRPGGEQFF
NA | TRBJ1-3 | TRBV7-9 | CASSPGHSGNTIYF
NA | TRBJ1-2 | TRBV28 | CASRLPSGQGPNYGYTF
NA | TRBJ1-2 | TRBV25-1 | CASSEQEDYGYTF
NA | TRBJ2-7 | TRBV28 | CASSLSSYEQYF
once | TRBJ2-1 | TRBV3-1/TRBV3-2 | CASSHYSEGNEQFF
NA | TRBJ2-3 | TRBV4-2 | CASSQEKLALDTQYF